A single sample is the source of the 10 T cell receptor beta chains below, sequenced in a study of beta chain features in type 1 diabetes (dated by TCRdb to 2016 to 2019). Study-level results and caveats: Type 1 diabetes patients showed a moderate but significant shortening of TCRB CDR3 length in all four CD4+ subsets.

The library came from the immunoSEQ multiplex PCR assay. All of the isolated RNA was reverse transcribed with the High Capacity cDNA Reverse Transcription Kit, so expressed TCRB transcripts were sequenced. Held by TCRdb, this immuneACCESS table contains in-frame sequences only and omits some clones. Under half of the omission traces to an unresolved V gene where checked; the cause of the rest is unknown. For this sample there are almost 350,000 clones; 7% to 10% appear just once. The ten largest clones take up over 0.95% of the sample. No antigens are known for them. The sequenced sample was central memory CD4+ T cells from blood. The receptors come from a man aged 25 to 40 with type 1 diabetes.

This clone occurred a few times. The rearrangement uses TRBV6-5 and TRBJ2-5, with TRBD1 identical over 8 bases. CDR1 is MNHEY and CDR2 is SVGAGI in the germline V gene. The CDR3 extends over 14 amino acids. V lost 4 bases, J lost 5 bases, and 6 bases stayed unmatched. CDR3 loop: CASSSGQATETQYF. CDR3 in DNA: TGTGCCAGCAGTTCGGGACAGGCGACGGAGACCCAGTACTTC.

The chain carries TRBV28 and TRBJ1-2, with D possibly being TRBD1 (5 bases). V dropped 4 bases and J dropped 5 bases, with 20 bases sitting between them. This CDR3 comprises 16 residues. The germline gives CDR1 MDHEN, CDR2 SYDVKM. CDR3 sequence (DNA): TGTGCCAGCAGTTCGAAACCAGGGATTTTAGTGTATGGCTACACCTTC. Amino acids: CASSSKPGILVYGYTF.

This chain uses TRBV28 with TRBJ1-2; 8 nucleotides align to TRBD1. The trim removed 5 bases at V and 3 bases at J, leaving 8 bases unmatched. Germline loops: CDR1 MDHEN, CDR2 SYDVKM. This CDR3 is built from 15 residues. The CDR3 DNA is TGTGCCAGCAGTGGAACAGGGGGTAGATACTATGGCTACACCTTC. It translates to CASSGTGGRYYGYTF.

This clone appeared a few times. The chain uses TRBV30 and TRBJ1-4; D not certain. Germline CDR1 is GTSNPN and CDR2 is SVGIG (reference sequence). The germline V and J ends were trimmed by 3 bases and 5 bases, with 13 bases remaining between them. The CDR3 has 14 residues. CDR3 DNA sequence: TGTGCCTGGAGAGAGGCCTGGGCAAATGAAAAACTGTTTTTT. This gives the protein CAWREAWANEKLFF.

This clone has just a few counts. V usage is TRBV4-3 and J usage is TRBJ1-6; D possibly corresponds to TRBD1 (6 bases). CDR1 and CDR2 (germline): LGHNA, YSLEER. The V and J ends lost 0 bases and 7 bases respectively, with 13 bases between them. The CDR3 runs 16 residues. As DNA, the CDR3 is TGCGCCAGCAGCCAAGATCTCCGGGGGCACAATTCACCCCTCCACTTT. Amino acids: CASSQDLRGHNSPLHF.

This CDR3 is CASSTNRGMDTQYF. In DNA form, the CDR3 reads TGTGCCAGCAGTACGAACAGGGGCATGGATACGCAGTATTTT. The chain employs TRBV28 and TRBJ2-3; 7 bases are shared with TRBD1. The ends lost 5 bases at V and 6 bases at J; junction bases unmatched: 8. Germline V gene lookup returns CDR1 MDHEN and CDR2 SYDVKM. The CDR3 is made up of 14 amino acids. The whole variable domain, filled in from reference TRBV28 and TRBJ2-3, reads DVKVTQSSRYLVKRTGEKVFLECVQDMDHENMFWYRQDPGLGLRLIYFSYDVKMKEKGDIPEGYSVSREKKERFSLILESASTNQTSMYLCASSTNRGMDTQYFGPGTRLTVL.

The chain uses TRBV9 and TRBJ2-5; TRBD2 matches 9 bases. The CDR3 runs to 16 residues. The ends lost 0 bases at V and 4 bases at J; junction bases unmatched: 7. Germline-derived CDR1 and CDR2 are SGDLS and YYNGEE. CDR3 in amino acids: CASSVEGGGAGETQYF. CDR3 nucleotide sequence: TGTGCCAGCAGCGTAGAGGGCGGGGGGGCCGGAGAGACCCAGTACTTC.

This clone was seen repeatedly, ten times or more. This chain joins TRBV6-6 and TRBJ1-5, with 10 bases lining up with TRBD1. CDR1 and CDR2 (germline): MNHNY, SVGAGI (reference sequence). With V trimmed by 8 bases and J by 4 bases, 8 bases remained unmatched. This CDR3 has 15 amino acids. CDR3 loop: CASQRGQGENQPQHF. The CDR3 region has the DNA TGTGCCAGCCAGAGAGGACAGGGGGAGAATCAGCCCCAGCATTTT.

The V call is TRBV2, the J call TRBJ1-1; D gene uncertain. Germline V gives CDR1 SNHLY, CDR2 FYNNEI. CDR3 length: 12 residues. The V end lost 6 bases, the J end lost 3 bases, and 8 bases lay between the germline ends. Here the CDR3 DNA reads TGTGCCAGCAGCCTAGGGTACACTGAAGCTTTCTTT. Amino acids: CASSLGYTEAFF.

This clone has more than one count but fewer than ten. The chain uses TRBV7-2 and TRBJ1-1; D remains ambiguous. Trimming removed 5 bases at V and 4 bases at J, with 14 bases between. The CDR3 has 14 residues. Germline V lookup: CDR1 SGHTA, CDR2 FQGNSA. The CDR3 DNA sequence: TGTGCCAGCAGCCATTCGCAGGATGGCACTGAAGCTTTCTTT. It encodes CASSHSQDGTEAFF. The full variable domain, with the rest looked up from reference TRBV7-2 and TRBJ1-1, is GAGVSQSPSNKVTEKGKDVELRCDPISGHTALYWYRQSLGQGLEFLIYFQGNSAPDKSGLPSDRFSAERTGGSVSTLTIQRTQQEDSAVYLCASSHSQDGTEAFFGQGTRLTVV.